The 20 T cell receptor beta chains given below trace back to one sample, sequenced in a study of response to subunit inactivated influenza vaccine. TCRdb called the RT-PCR reads again in MiXCR, with one record for every CDR3 protein. The sample holds roughly 570,000 distinct CDR3 sequences, 10% to 15% seen once. The starting material was PBMCs from blood, obtained 40 to 50 days after vaccination. These receptors all stem from a man aged 50 to 60 who received an inactivated influenza vaccine.

The J gene is TRBJ2-3, the V gene TRBV4-3; D gene ambiguous. V was shortened by 0 bases and J by 5 bases, with 12 bases between the two germline ends. The CDR3 loop spans 15 amino acids. In germline, CDR1 is LGHNA, CDR2 YSLEER. The CDR3 here is CASSQEGGLRDTQYF. CDR3 DNA sequence: TGCGCCAGCAGCCAAGAGGGCGGTCTCAGAGATACGCAGTATTTT.

The chain employs TRBV6-2 or TRBV6-3 and TRBJ1-1; D may be TRBD1 (6 bases). The CDR3 length is 18 residues. V was pared by 5 bases and J by 4 bases, with 26 bases between. Germline V gives CDR1 MNHEY, CDR2 SVGEGT. Written as DNA, the CDR3 is TGTGCCAGCAGTGTGGGAGGGGGGCTCCCCTACCGGACCACTGAAGCTTTCTTT. Translated: CASSVGGGLPYRTTEAFF.

The chain links TRBV4-3 to TRBJ2-1, with D maybe TRBD2 (6 bases). CDR1 LGHNA and CDR2 YSLEER come from the germline V gene. This CDR3 region has 16 residues. The V end was cut by 0 bases, the J end by 0 bases, with 9 bases between. The CDR3 DNA reads as TGCGCCAGCAGCCAAGACGGGGGACTCTCCTACAATGAGCAGTTCTTC. It is translated as CASSQDGGLSYNEQFF.

The CDR3 nucleotides read TGTGCCAGCAACCCTGACAGAGGCTTAGGAAACACCATATATTTT. It codes for CASNPDRGLGNTIYF. The chain carries TRBV28 and TRBJ1-3; D possibly corresponds to TRBD1 (5 bases). Trimming pared 7 bases from V and 4 bases from J, leaving 17 bases between. Germline V lookup: CDR1 MDHEN, CDR2 SYDVKM. The CDR3 extends over 15 amino acids.

This clonotype was counted a few times. V and J are TRBV21-1 and TRBJ2-7; the table's D call of TRBD2 was not tested on the DNA. TRBV21-1 is a pseudogene segment. This CDR3 spans 24 amino acids. CDR3 DNA sequence: TGTGCCAGCAGCAAGAAAGTCCCCATTATTCCCCCCCTAGGTTCCTGGACTAGCGGGGCCGAGCAGTACTTC. Its protein is CASSKKVPIIPPLGSWTSGAEQYF.

The chain recombines TRBV11-2 with TRBJ1-4, with unresolved D. This CDR3 region has 14 residues. The germline V and J ends were trimmed by 1 base and 4 bases, with 7 bases remaining between them. The V gene's germline CDR1 is SGHAT and CDR2 FQNNGV. The CDR3 DNA sequence: TGTGCCAGCAGCTTAGCCGGGATTAATGAAAAACTGTTTTTT. Protein product: CASSLAGINEKLFF.

CDR3 bases: TGTGCCAGCACCGTGGGACAGGGGACAACTAACTATGGCTACACCTTC. Encoded protein: CASTVGQGTTNYGYTF. The V call is TRBV12-3 or TRBV12-4, the J call TRBJ1-2; 10 positions agree with TRBD1. This CDR3 is 16 amino acids long. Germline trimming cut 7 bases from V and 0 bases from J; bases unmatched to any gene: 8.

There are many counts of this clonotype. The chain employs TRBV7-2 and TRBJ2-1; D might be TRBD2 (6 bases). Germline lookup yields CDR1 SGHTA and CDR2 FQGNSA. V shed 3 bases and J shed 6 bases, with 12 bases lying between them. This CDR3 is 14 amino acids long. The CDR3 spells CASSFRLATNEQFF. For the CDR3, the DNA is TGTGCCAGCAGCTTCCGCCTAGCGACCAATGAGCAGTTCTTC.

This clonotype was seen a handful of times. The chain is built from TRBV29-1 and TRBJ1-2, with no clear D. The CDR3 length is 11 residues. Trimming removed 6 bases at V and 6 bases at J, with 11 bases between. In germline, CDR1 is SQVTM, CDR2 ANQGSEA. The DNA of the CDR3 is TGCAGCGTGAGGAGTAAACATGGCTACACCTTC. The encoded protein is CSVRSKHGYTF. Complete variable domain (other parts from reference TRBV29-1 and TRBJ1-2): SAVISQKPSRDICQRGTSLTIQCQVDSQVTMMFWYRQQPGQSLTLIATANQGSEATYESGFVIDKFPISRPNLTFSTLTVSNMSPEDSSIYLCSVRSKHGYTFGSGTRLTVV.

In this sample, this clonotype turned up once. The V and J genes are TRBV12-3 or TRBV12-4 and TRBJ2-5; D might be TRBD2 (6 bases). The CDR3 length is 13 residues. The ends were cut back, 5 bases at V and 4 bases at J, with 11 bases in the middle. CDR3 in DNA: TGTGCCAGCAGTCCCGGGAGCCCAGAGACCCAGTACTTC. Translation: CASSPGSPETQYF.

The gene calls are TRBV29-1 and TRBJ2-7; TRBD1 aligns across 10 bases. CDR1 SQVTM and CDR2 ANQGSEA come from the germline V gene. The CDR3 extends over 16 amino acids. V was clipped by 0 bases and J by 0 bases; unmatched bases: 5. The CDR3 DNA reads as TGCAGCGTTGAAGATACGGGACAGGGGAGCTCCTACGAGCAGTACTTC. Protein sequence: CSVEDTGQGSSYEQYF.

This clonotype was detected only a few times. CDR3 nucleotides: TGTGCCAGCAGCCAACGGGGCCAGCAGAATTCACCCCTCCACTTT. Its protein is CASSQRGQQNSPLHF. The V gene is TRBV14, the J gene TRBJ1-6; perhaps TRBD1 as D (5 bases). CDR3 length equals 15 residues. Trimming stripped 2 bases from V and 7 bases from J, with 12 bases between. Per the germline V gene, CDR1 is SGHDN and CDR2 is FVKESK.

V is TRBV5-6 and J is TRBJ1-4, with D possibly matching TRBD1 (6 bases). The CDR3 sequence is 17 residues long. The V gene lost 3 bases and the J gene lost 1 base, with 16 bases spanning the gap. The germline CDR1 and CDR2 sequences are SGHDT and YYEEEE. Here the CDR3 DNA reads TGTGCCAGCAGCTCGCCGGGACATTGGGGAACTAATGAAAAACTGTTTTTT. It yields the protein CASSSPGHWGTNEKLFF.

The CDR3 DNA is TGTGCCAGCAGCTTATCTTTATACAGCGGTAATGAAAAACTGTTTTTT. Translation: CASSLSLYSGNEKLFF. This chain joins TRBV7-8 and TRBJ1-4; D is undetermined. The CDR3 loop spans 16 amino acids. Germline CDR1 SGHVS, CDR2 FQNEAQ. V shed 2 bases and J shed 4 bases, with 14 bases lying between them.

As regards this clonotype: The junction shows a germline mismatch at one end, possibly a read error. The gene calls are TRBV24-1 and TRBJ2-7; 9 nucleotides agree with TRBD1. Germline V gives CDR1 KGHDR, CDR2 SFDVKD. The CDR3 covers 16 residues. The CDR3 DNA reads TGTGCCACCAGTGTCGAGGACAGGGGAATTCCCTACGGGCAGTACTTC. Protein sequence: CATSVEDRGIPYGQYF.

This clonotype has just a few counts. The gene calls are TRBV28 and TRBJ2-6, with D possibly TRBD1 on 6 matching bases. V was shortened by 5 bases and J by 4 bases, with 15 bases between the two germline ends. Germline CDR1 MDHEN, CDR2 SYDVKM. This CDR3 has 16 amino acids. CDR3 sequence (DNA): TGTGCCAGCAGTCCCCATACAGGGCGCGGGGCCAACGTCCTGACTTTC. Its protein is CASSPHTGRGANVLTF.

This clonotype was detected many times. This chain links TRBV10-3 with TRBJ1-2; D remains ambiguous. The CDR3 loop spans 13 amino acids. Looked up from germline, CDR1 is ENHRY and CDR2 is SYGVKD. Trimming pared 8 bases from V and 6 bases from J, leaving 16 bases between. The CDR3 nucleotides read TGTGCCATCCGCAGCTTGGGAAGTGATGGCTACACCTTC. Encoded protein: CAIRSLGSDGYTF.

This clonotype was seen more than once but under ten times. The chain couples TRBV20-1 to TRBJ2-1; weak D call: TRBD2 (6 bases). CDR1 and CDR2 (germline): DFQATT, SNEGSKA (reference sequence). This CDR3 is built from 16 residues. The V gene lost 6 bases and the J gene lost 0 bases, with 18 bases spanning the gap. This CDR3 is CSAPPGLANSYNEQFF. Here the CDR3 DNA reads TGCAGTGCGCCCCCAGGTCTAGCGAACTCCTACAATGAGCAGTTCTTC.

This chain links TRBV7-9 with TRBJ2-5, with unresolved D. The CDR3 is 13 amino acids. CDR1 is SEHNR, CDR2 FQNEAQ, per germline (reference sequence). The V end lost 8 bases, the J end lost 5 bases, and 15 bases lay between the germline ends. CDR3 coding DNA: TGTGCCAGCGACCTCCGACAAGGGGAGACCCAGTACTTC. It codes for CASDLRQGETQYF. Supplemented by reference TRBV7-9 and TRBJ2-5, the full variable domain reads DTGVSQNPRHKITKRGQNVTFRCDPISEHNRLYWYRQTLGQGPEFLTYFQNEAQLEKSRLLSDRFSAERPKGSFSTLEIQRTEQGDSAMYLCASDLRQGETQYFGPGTRLLVL.

This clonotype was detected a few times. The chain carries TRBV7-2 and TRBJ2-3; 12 bases fit TRBD2. From germline, CDR1 is SGHTA and CDR2 FQGNSA. Trimming removed 1 base from V and 4 bases from J; junction bases left unmatched: 6. The CDR3 covers 17 residues. CDR3: CASSLGLAGGPADTQYF. Written as DNA, the CDR3 is TGTGCCAGCAGCTTAGGCCTAGCGGGAGGGCCGGCAGATACGCAGTATTTT.